A single sample is the source of the 2 T cell receptor beta chains below, sequenced in a study of Tregs in tolerant kidney transplant recipients. Repertoires were generated with immunoSEQ multiplex PCR, while TCRdb's copy carries only in-frame clones and drops some. The sample consists of around 78,000 clones, about 91% of them appearing once. The specimen comprised Tregs from blood, sampled before the transplant. Receptor source: a human donor who received a combined kidney and bone marrow transplant.

The chain joins TRBV28 to TRBJ2-6; D gene uncertain. V was shortened by 1 base and J by 1 base, with 2 bases between the two germline ends. The CDR3 has 14 amino acids. Germline CDR1 is MDHEN and CDR2 is SYDVKM. The CDR3 region has the DNA TGTGCCAGCAGTTTATATTCTGGGGCCAACGTCCTGACTTTC. As protein: CASSLYSGANVLTF.

This clone was observed a single time. As DNA, the CDR3 is TGCGCCAGCTACAATCAGGGTGATGGCTACACCTTC. It is translated as CASYNQGDGYTF. The chain links TRBV5-1 to TRBJ1-2; D perhaps matches TRBD1 (5 bases). Germline lookup yields CDR1 SGHRS and CDR2 YFSETQ. The V and J ends lost 7 bases and 6 bases respectively, with 13 bases between them. The CDR3 consists of 12 residues. The variable domain in full, with the rest retrieved from reference TRBV5-1 and TRBJ1-2, is KAGVTQTPRYLIKTRGQQVTLSCSPISGHRSVSWYQQTPGQGLQFLFEYFSETQRNKGNFPGRFSGRQFSNSRSEMNVSTLELGDSALYLCASYNQGDGYTFGSGTRLTVV.